The 8 T cell receptor beta chains below were found in one sample sequenced in a study of T cells in Graves' hyperthyroidism and ophthalmopathy. The investigators amplified TCR beta CDR3 regions from RNA transcripts. During a first-round RT-PCR of the TCR CDR3, the HTBI primer set was used. TCRdb re-called the multiplex PCR reads through MiXCR, storing one row per CDR3 protein. The top ten hold roughly 16% of the sample, which has approximately 710,000 distinct CDR3 sequences, around a sixth seen once. The sample taken for sequencing was blood. These receptors were taken from a middle-aged man with Graves' hyperthyroidism.

This clonotype was observed at least ten times. The CDR3 protein is CASRLQGGGETQYF. Here the CDR3 DNA reads TGTGCCAGCAGACTACAGGGCGGAGGGGAGACCCAGTACTTC. V gene TRBV12-3 or TRBV12-4 combines with J gene TRBJ2-5, with D perhaps being TRBD1 or TRBD2 (6 bases each). V lost 6 bases to trimming and J lost 5 bases, with 16 bases between them. This CDR3 contains 14 residues.

V and J are TRBV7-3 and TRBJ2-1; D not resolved. V was trimmed by 3 bases and J by 5 bases, leaving 8 bases between them. There are 13 residues in the CDR3. CDR1 is SGHTA, CDR2 FQGTGA, per germline. CDR3 sequence (DNA): TGTGCCAGCAGCTTTTCCACGAACAATGAGCAGTTCTTC. Its protein is CASSFSTNNEQFF.

This clonotype was counted at least ten times. This chain links TRBV27 with TRBJ2-7; possibly TRBD2 for D (6 bases). CDR3 length equals 14 residues. V shed 2 bases and J shed 5 bases, with 13 bases lying between them. The germline V gene encodes CDR1 MNHEY and CDR2 SMNVEV (reference sequence). CDR3 loop: CASSLVGRSNEQYF. For the CDR3, the DNA is TGTGCCAGCAGTTTAGTGGGGAGGTCTAACGAGCAGTACTTC.

The genes are TRBV5-6 and TRBJ2-3; D not certain. V was shortened by 3 bases and J by 5 bases, with 7 bases between the two germline ends. Germline CDR1 reads SGHDT; CDR2 reads YYEEEE. CDR3 length: 12 amino acids. DNA of the CDR3: TGTGCCAGCAGCTCATGGGTAGATACGCAGTATTTT. This gives the protein CASSSWVDTQYF. Looking up the rest from reference TRBV5-6 and TRBJ2-3 gives the full variable domain: DAGVTQSPTHLIKTRGQQVTLRCSPKSGHDTVSWYQQALGQGPQFIFQYYEEEERQRGNFPDRFSGHQFPNYSSELNVNALLLGDSALYLCASSSWVDTQYFGPGTRLTVL.

V usage is TRBV18 and J usage is TRBJ1-1, with TRBD1 as a possible D gene (5 bases). The germline CDR1 and CDR2 sequences are KGHSH and LQKENI. The CDR3 is 16 amino acids. V was cut by 7 bases and J by 5 bases, with 23 bases left in between. The CDR3 spells CASLRLRDPRRTEAFF. The DNA for the CDR3 is TGTGCCAGCTTGCGTCTCCGGGACCCTAGACGGACTGAAGCTTTCTTT.

V usage is TRBV7-2 and J usage is TRBJ2-3; D is undetermined. Per germline, CDR1 SGHTA and CDR2 FQGNSA. The CDR3 loop spans 16 amino acids. Trimming stripped 6 bases from V and 0 bases from J, with 16 bases between. CDR3 nucleotides: TGTGCCAGCAGTTTGGGCTGGCCTTCTAGCACAGATACGCAGTATTTT. Translating it yields CASSLGWPSSTDTQYF.

This chain links TRBV20-1 with TRBJ2-1, with 8 nucleotides matching TRBD2. V lost 0 bases and J lost 6; bases outside the gene matches: 13. Germline values: CDR1 DFQATT, CDR2 SNEGSKA (reference sequence). The CDR3 spans 17 residues. The CDR3 coding sequence is TGCAGTGCTAGAGATCGGCGGAGCGGGAGAGTAGGCAATGAGCAGTTCTTC. Amino acids: CSARDRRSGRVGNEQFF.

The rearrangement uses TRBV10-3 and TRBJ2-7; 9 bases map to TRBD2. The CDR3 loop spans 14 amino acids. The V gene end was trimmed by 11 bases and the J gene end by 5 bases; junction bases not matched to a gene: 13. Germline CDR1 reads ENHRY; CDR2 reads SYGVKD. In DNA, the CDR3 is TGTGCCTCCCGGGGGCGGGAGGGCCGTGACGAGCAGTACTTC. It specifies CASRGREGRDEQYF.